The 9 T cell receptor beta chains below all came from one sample that was sequenced in a study of cytomegalovirus exposure and HLA in healthy donors. Sequencing was performed with immunoSEQ multiplex PCR; in TCRdb, only in-frame clones are kept and a portion is missing. Of roughly 270,000 clones in the sample, around 89% were seen once. Sequencing used PBMCs. The source is a woman aged 18-30 years in good health and CMV-seronegative.

This chain joins TRBV15 and TRBJ2-7; 11 bases are a match to TRBD2. Germline V gene lookup returns CDR1 LNHNV and CDR2 YYDKDF (reference sequence). The V and J ends lost 0 bases and 1 base, in that order; junction bases with no gene match: 2. CDR3 length equals 16 residues. In nucleotides, the CDR3 is TGTGCCACCAGCAGAGAGGCTAGCGGGGGGTCCTACGAGCAGTACTTC. This encodes CATSREASGGSYEQYF.

The V and J genes are TRBV2 and TRBJ2-3, with D possibly being TRBD2 (5 bases). Germline V lookup: CDR1 SNHLY, CDR2 FYNNEI. This CDR3 has 15 amino acids. The germline V and J ends were trimmed by 3 bases and 0 bases, with 10 bases remaining between them. In DNA form, the CDR3 reads TGTGCCAGCAGTGAGTTAAGGACTAGCACAGATACGCAGTATTTT. This translates into CASSELRTSTDTQYF.

This chain joins TRBV28 and TRBJ2-7; 9 positions agree with TRBD2. Germline V CDR1 and CDR2: MDHEN, SYDVKM. The V segment lost 7 bases and the J segment 4 bases; nucleotides outside the gene matches: 14. This CDR3 comprises 16 residues. This chain's CDR3 is CASIQRGVAGAYEQYF. CDR3 coding DNA: TGTGCCAGCATCCAAAGGGGCGTAGCGGGAGCTTACGAGCAGTACTTC.

V is TRBV6-5 and J is TRBJ2-7; 11 bases match TRBD2. J was trimmed by 6 bases and V by 4 bases; bases with no gene match: 5. The CDR3 runs to 14 residues. The germline gives CDR1 MNHEY, CDR2 SVGAGI. In nucleotides, the CDR3 is TGTGCCAGCAGTTCCCTAGCGGGAGGCGTCGAGCAGTACTTC. Encoded protein: CASSSLAGGVEQYF.

The rearrangement joins TRBV5-6 to TRBJ2-6, with TRBD2 matching 8 bases. Trimming removed 4 bases from V and 2 bases from J; junction bases left unmatched: 8. This CDR3 is built from 17 residues. Germline V lookup: CDR1 SGHDT, CDR2 YYEEEE. CDR3 amino acids: CASSRGRGATGANVLTF. The CDR3 bases are TGTGCCAGCAGCCGGGGGCGGGGGGCCACTGGGGCCAACGTCCTGACTTTC.

The chain links TRBV15 to TRBJ2-7, with no clear D. Trimming removed 1 base from V and 0 bases from J, with 10 bases in between. The CDR3 loop spans 15 amino acids. The V gene's germline CDR1 is LNHNV and CDR2 YYDKDF (reference sequence). The CDR3 coding sequence is TGTGCCACCAGCAGAGTGGCGGCTCACTCCTACGAGCAGTACTTC. This encodes CATSRVAAHSYEQYF.

On this clone itself: Mismatch with germline at one junction end may stem from a read error. The chain's CDR3 is CASSSATGVGMDF. In DNA, the CDR3 is TGTGCCAGCAGCTCCGCGACAGGGGTTGGCATGGACTTT. The rearrangement links TRBV13 to TRBJ1-1; 8 nucleotides align to TRBD1. From germline, CDR1 is PRHDT and CDR2 FYEKMQ (reference sequence). The CDR3 contains 13 residues.

The V call is TRBV7-3, the J call TRBJ2-5; 7 nucleotides align to TRBD2. CDR1 is SGHTA and CDR2 is FQGTGA in the germline V gene. The CDR3 spans 15 residues. V lost 5 bases, J lost 5 bases, and 11 bases stayed unmatched. CDR3: CASSPRPGLMETQYF. CDR3 DNA: TGTGCCAGCAGCCCCAGACCGGGACTAATGGAGACCCAGTACTTC. Complete variable domain (other parts from reference TRBV7-3 and TRBJ2-5): GAGVSQTPSNKVTEKGKYVELRCDPISGHTALYWYRQSLGQGPEFLIYFQGTGAADDSGLPNDRFFAVRPEGSVSTLKIQRTERGDSAVYLCASSPRPGLMETQYFGPGTRLLVL.

The gene calls are TRBV7-9 and TRBJ2-3; D is undetermined. The CDR3 loop spans 17 amino acids. Deletions cut 2 bases from V and 5 bases from J, with 20 bases between. Germline V gives CDR1 SEHNR, CDR2 FQNEAQ (reference sequence). CDR3 nucleotides: TGTGCCAGCAGCTTACCAAGCCTAAGACTGACGAGAGATACGCAGTATTTT. It specifies CASSLPSLRLTRDTQYF.